The present TCR beta chain was sequenced within a study of vaccination and CD4 T cells after COVID-19 (dated 2022 in TCRdb). For context, the study as a whole: Convalescent patients had a positive SARS-CoV-2 result on nasal swab PCR, and of these patients, some ten had mild disease and one had severe disease. The convalescent cohort included six males and four females, with two Hispanic individuals, seven Caucasians, two Asians and one multiracial person. Each participant got two doses of either the Pfizer-BioNTech BNT162b2 vaccine (n=8) or the Moderna mRNA-1273 vaccine (n=2). Post-COVID blood samples from convalescent patients were collected a median of around 100 days after diagnosis, with a range of roughly 35 to 180 days. Post-vaccine blood samples were collected a median of around 10 weeks after the second vaccine dose, ranging from roughly 12 to 250 days. Culture stimuli were overlapping spike peptide pools from SARS-CoV-2 and from the common cold coronaviruses HCoV-NL63, HCoV-OC43 and HCoV-229E. As controls, cultures received a CEFX viral epitope pool (the positive control), an HIV-1 Nef peptide pool (the negative control), or no peptide at all. In ten to eleven COVID-19 convalescent patients and a few infection-naive healthy vaccine recipients, the spike-specific CD4+ TCR repertoire before mRNA vaccination was compared with the repertoire after mRNA vaccination.

The intended sense of this specimen's treatment or condition label: 10-day PBMC culture with coronavirus spike peptide pools or control peptides (ViraFEST assay). To expand antigen-specific T cells with peptide pools and then pick out the expanded clonotypes through TCR sequencing, the study relied on the ViraFEST assay. The convalescent patients' positive SARS-CoV-2 PCR tests were from March to December 2020, which was before the Alpha, Beta and Delta variants emerged in the United States. Each well held 2.2 million or so PBMCs cultured with roughly 10 ug/ml peptide pools in IMDM containing around 5% human AB serum and around 9 IU/ml IL-2. Half of the culture medium was replaced with fresh IL-2-containing medium on days 3 and 7. CD4+ T cells were isolated after about 10 days of culture through negative selection using the EasySep CD4+ T cell isolation kit. Ficoll-Paque Plus gradient centrifugation was used to isolate PBMCs from whole blood, and the isolated PBMCs were then either used fresh or cryopreserved at -140C. Each culture condition was generally run in triplicate wells.

General findings and caveats noted by the study authors: In convalescent patients, a median about 90% of post-vaccine SARS-CoV-2-reactive clones were detected only after vaccination, and vaccine-specific priming was suggested by this finding. The number of convalescent patients in the study was relatively small, and the study did not examine early timepoints following natural infection. Although the median number of SARS-CoV-2-reactive clonotypes went up from around 20 after infection to more than 30 after vaccination, the increase was not significant. Of the vaccine-specific clones in convalescent patients, 304 of 307, or nearly all, reacted only to SARS-CoV-2 spike and did not cross-react with common cold coronaviruses.

Deletion took 7 bases off V and 6 bases off J, with a span of 12 bases between the germline ends. The CDR3 starts with the cysteine, ends with the phenylalanine, and has 12 residues. This entry keeps only the CDR3 DNA: 36 bases, framed from base 1. Based on the germline V gene, the CDR1 and CDR2 sequences are MNHEY and SVGEGT. The receptor library was made with PCR. At the Johns Hopkins FTIC core, DNA from the cultured CD4+ T cells underwent TCR sequencing with the Oncomine TCR Beta short-read assay. The QIAamp micro DNA kit was used to extract genomic DNA from the cultured CD4+ T cells. The Oncomine TCR Beta libraries from cultured CD4+ T cells were pooled using unique dual indexes and then sequenced on an Illumina iSeq 100. The authors processed their data as follows. Non-productive sequences were filtered out, and CDR3s that did not start with C, did not end with F or W, or were shorter than 7 amino acids were discarded. The MANAFEST web application identified antigen-specific clonotypes by comparing peptide-stimulated wells against reference wells and other culture wells. Positive clones required FDR below 0.05, an odds ratio above 5, and productive frequency above 0.1% in at least two of three replicate wells. A clonotype counted as cross-reactive if it showed significant expansion both in the SARS-CoV-2 spike wells and in at least one common cold coronavirus spike condition. Using R version 3.6.1, CDR3 homology was evaluated through Levenshtein distances (stringdist) along with unrooted phylogenetic trees (ape). TCRdb handled the public reads itself, with Q25 trimming in fastp and clone calling in MiXCR, and kept productive beta chains. Identical CDR3 proteins give one entry, which carries the most common genes and DNA. The V and J calls follow TCRdb's processing rather than the paper's. This sample has about 20,000 distinct CDR3 sequences in its table, and under 65% of those were observed once. Of the sample, just under 9% is held by the ten largest clones.

Regarding this clonotype: Which antigen it targets is not known. No much larger clonotype is one base removed from it; base qualities were not supplied.

This TCR was recovered from a human donor who had recovered from COVID-19. Recombination connected TRBV6-2 or TRBV6-3 to TRBJ1-2, with the D gene not confidently named. The sequencing used CD4+ T cells from blood, cultured in vitro, collected after SARS-CoV-2 vaccination. CDR3 sequence: CASTNPTDGYTF. The nucleotide sequence is given as TGTGCCAGCACTAACCCAACGGATGGCTACACCTTC.